Each of the 26 T cell receptor beta chains below was sequenced from the same sample in a study of neoadjuvant anti-PD-1 for oral cavity cancer. Sequencing used immunoSEQ multiplex PCR; TCRdb keeps in-frame clones, though not all of them. The sample lists thousands of clones; 60% were seen once. This specimen was tumor tissue, taken before nivolumab (anti-PD-1) treatment. The receptors were gathered from a person aged 35-79 years with oral cavity squamous cell carcinoma.

CDR3 DNA: TGTGCCAGCAGTGAATTTGGCCCGCCGTACTTC. It encodes CASSEFGPPYF. The genes are TRBV6-1 and TRBJ2-7; no definite D call. This CDR3 region has 11 residues. Germline V gives CDR1 MNHNS, CDR2 SASEGT. Trimming removed 2 bases from V and 12 bases from J, with 11 bases in between.

This clone was seen only a few times. The V gene is TRBV7-9, the J gene TRBJ1-2; D uncertain. The ends were cut back, 5 bases at V and 3 bases at J, with 16 bases in the middle. Per germline, CDR1 SEHNR and CDR2 FQNEAQ (reference sequence). The CDR3 consists of 15 residues. CDR3 sequence: CASSHDLGVDYGYTF. In DNA, the CDR3 is TGTGCCAGCAGCCACGACCTCGGGGTAGACTATGGCTACACCTTC.

This clone was picked up one time. V gene TRBV4-1 combines with J gene TRBJ1-5; 9 bases map to TRBD1. V was clipped by 2 bases and J by 4 bases; unmatched bases: 3. The CDR3 contains 15 residues. Per germline, CDR1 MGHRA and CDR2 YSYEKL. The DNA of the CDR3 is TGCGCCAGCAGCCAAAGACAGGGGGAGAATCAGCCCCAGCATTTT. Protein sequence: CASSQRQGENQPQHF.

This chain links TRBV27 with TRBJ1-2, with unresolved D. V lost 3 bases and J lost 8, with 16 bases in between. Germline V lookup: CDR1 MNHEY, CDR2 SMNVEV (reference sequence). This CDR3 spans 14 amino acids. CDR3 protein: CASSFSTSRGGYTF. The CDR3 DNA is TGTGCCAGCAGTTTCTCCACTTCCCGAGGAGGCTACACCTTC.

The rearrangement uses TRBV15 and TRBJ1-2; D is unresolved. Trimming left V 1 base short and J 7 bases short, with 4 bases between. CDR3 length: 11 amino acids. From germline, CDR1 is LNHNV and CDR2 YYDKDF (reference sequence). This CDR3 reads CATSRGGGYTF. The CDR3 coding sequence is TGTGCCACCAGCAGAGGCGGTGGCTACACCTTC. The full variable domain, in which reference TRBV15 and TRBJ1-2 provide the parts outside the CDR3, is DAMVIQNPRYQVTQFGKPVTLSCSQTLNHNVMYWYQQKSSQAPKLLFHYYDKDFNNEADTPDNFQSRRPNTSFCFLDIRSPGLGDTAMYLCATSRGGGYTFGSGTRLTVV.

The CDR3 DNA sequence: TGTGCCAGCAGCGTAGATAACGCTCACAATGAGCAGTTCTTC. Residues: CASSVDNAHNEQFF. V usage is TRBV9 and J usage is TRBJ2-1; D unclear. CDR1 is SGDLS, CDR2 YYNGEE, per germline. Trimming removed 0 bases at V and 5 bases at J, with 9 bases between. The CDR3 covers 14 residues.

Concerning this clone itself: Compared with germline, one end of the junction differs, possibly owing to a read error. The J gene is TRBJ2-7, the V gene TRBV30; D possibly corresponds to TRBD2 (6 bases). The CDR3 covers 12 residues. Per germline, CDR1 GTSNPN and CDR2 SVGIG (reference sequence). CDR3 DNA sequence: TGTGCCTGCCTGGGGGAGGATACCCCCCGGCGCTTC. Translation: CACLGEDTPRRF.

The J gene is TRBJ2-2, the V gene TRBV1; the table names TRBD2, a call not compared with the DNA. TRBV1 counts as a pseudogene. The CDR3 length is 20 residues. The CDR3 reads CTSSQDHGLAGDANTGELFF. For the CDR3, the DNA is TGCACCAGCAGCCAAGATCATGGACTAGCGGGAGATGCGAACACCGGGGAGCTGTTTTTT.

The sample holds a few counts of this clone. This chain uses TRBV5-1 with TRBJ2-5, with D possibly matching TRBD1 (6 bases). V dropped 5 bases and J dropped 5 bases, with 16 bases sitting between them. The CDR3 extends over 14 amino acids. From germline, CDR1 is SGHRS and CDR2 YFSETQ. Here the CDR3 DNA reads TGCGCCAGCAGTTCCAGGGGTATTAGCGAGACCCAGTACTTC. Residues: CASSSRGISETQYF.

The chain is built from TRBV6-6 and TRBJ1-5, with TRBD1 as a possible D gene (6 bases). Per the germline V gene, CDR1 is MNHNY and CDR2 is SVGAGI (reference sequence). CDR3 length: 15 residues. V lost 3 bases and J 5 bases, leaving 14 bases between the germline ends. This CDR3 reads CASSYTGKGDQPQHF. CDR3 bases: TGTGCCAGCAGTTATACAGGGAAAGGCGATCAGCCCCAGCATTTT.

The rearrangement links TRBV18 to TRBJ2-7; D is uncertain. The CDR3 is made up of 14 amino acids. Germline CDR1 reads KGHSH; CDR2 reads LQKENI. With 2 bases removed from V and 9 bases from J, the gap between germline ends came to 17 bases. This CDR3 is CASSPGRPPSGQYF. In DNA form, the CDR3 reads TGTGCCAGCTCACCAGGGCGCCCCCCGAGTGGGCAGTACTTC. Variable domain in full (rest from reference TRBV18 and TRBJ2-7): NAGVMQNPRHLVRRRGQEARLRCSPMKGHSHVYWYRQLPEEGLKFMVYLQKENIIDESGMPKERFSAEFPKEGPSILRIQQVVRGDSAAYFCASSPGRPPSGQYFGPGTRLTVT.

The J gene is TRBJ2-5, the V gene TRBV6-1; D perhaps matches TRBD2 (6 bases). Germline-derived CDR1 and CDR2 are MNHNS and SASEGT. Trimming took 7 bases from V and 5 from J, leaving 17 bases between them. This CDR3 region has 14 residues. The CDR3 here is CASKRSEGRETQYF. CDR3 nucleotides: TGTGCCAGCAAGCGGTCGGAGGGTCGGGAGACCCAGTACTTC.

This chain joins TRBV19 and TRBJ2-5; TRBD1 aligns across 7 bases. Germline V gives CDR1 LNHDA, CDR2 SQIVND (reference sequence). The ends lost 8 bases at V and 2 bases at J; junction bases unmatched: 5. The CDR3 runs 13 residues. The CDR3 DNA reads as TGTGCCAGTCTCGGGACAGCTCAAGAGACCCAGTACTTC. Amino acids: CASLGTAQETQYF.

The rearrangement links TRBV19 to TRBJ1-1; D is ambiguous. Trimming left V 1 base short and J 1 base short, with 13 bases between. The CDR3 has 16 amino acids. CDR1 and CDR2 from the germline V gene are LNHDA and SQIVND (reference sequence). CDR3 in amino acids: CASSIVQRATNTEAFF. CDR3 nucleotide sequence: TGTGCCAGTAGTATAGTACAGCGCGCCACGAACACTGAAGCTTTCTTT. Filled out from reference TRBV19 and TRBJ1-1, the complete variable domain reads DGGITQSPKYLFRKEGQNVTLSCEQNLNHDAMYWYRQDPGQGLRLIYYSQIVNDFQKGDIAEGYSVSREKKESFPLTVTSAQKNPTAFYLCASSIVQRATNTEAFFGQGTRLTVV.

The V gene is TRBV7-8, the J gene TRBJ1-1; D uncertain. Germline V gene data show CDR1 as SGHVS and CDR2 as FQNEAQ. The CDR3 is made up of 14 amino acids. The V end lost 0 bases, the J end lost 0 bases, and 5 bases lay between the germline ends. DNA for the CDR3: TGTGCCAGCAGCTTAGCGGGAATGAACACTGAAGCTTTCTTT. Its protein is CASSLAGMNTEAFF.

The chain couples TRBV19 to TRBJ1-5, with 7 positions matching TRBD1. V lost 7 bases to trimming and J lost 1 base; unmatched junction nucleotides: 16. This CDR3 is built from 18 residues. The germline gives CDR1 LNHDA, CDR2 SQIVND (reference sequence). CDR3 bases: TGTGCCAGTACCTCCGGGACAGTGGGCTTCGGGAGCAATCAGCCCCAGCATTTT. Its protein is CASTSGTVGFGSNQPQHF.

On this clone: One end of the junction fails to match germline, which may point to a read error. The V gene is TRBV18, the J gene TRBJ2-3, with D unclear. Germline CDR1 and CDR2: KGHSH and LQKENI. CDR3 length equals 16 residues. CDR3 in DNA: TGTGCCAGCTCCCCACGCGACCCGGGCCGGACAGATACGCAGTATTTT. Protein sequence: CASSPRDPGRTDTQYF.

The chain is built from TRBV4-1 and TRBJ2-3; a weak D match, TRBD1 (6 bases). Germline CDR1 and CDR2: MGHRA and YSYEKL. Trimming removed 0 bases from V and 1 base from J, with 17 bases in between. The CDR3 is 18 residues long. CDR3 nucleotides: TGCGCCAGCAGCCAAGATGGTCCGGCAGGGGCGGGCACAGATACGCAGTATTTT. Amino acid sequence: CASSQDGPAGAGTDTQYF.

This clone was detected once. V gene TRBV29-1 combines with J gene TRBJ2-3; unclear D gene. The CDR3 is made up of 11 amino acids. Per the germline V gene, CDR1 is SQVTM and CDR2 is ANQGSEA. Trimming removed 8 bases from V and 3 bases from J, with 9 bases in between. CDR3 amino acids: CSTAPTDTQYF. The CDR3, as DNA: TGCAGCACCGCCCCGACAGATACGCAGTATTTT.

This rearrangement joins TRBV6-5 to TRBJ1-6, with a tentative D call TRBD1 (6 bases). The CDR3 spans 14 residues. Germline V gene lookup returns CDR1 MNHEY and CDR2 SVGAGI. V was trimmed by 6 bases and J by 7 bases, leaving 13 bases between them. In nucleotides, the CDR3 is TGTGCCAGCAGCCCTACAGGGAACAATTCACCCCTCCACTTT. The encoded protein is CASSPTGNNSPLHF.

The V gene is TRBV5-1, the J gene TRBJ1-2; 7 bases are a match to TRBD1. J gave up 2 bases and V 4 bases, and 8 bases lay outside the gene matches. There are 15 residues in the CDR3. Germline V lookup: CDR1 SGHRS, CDR2 YFSETQ. CDR3 sequence (DNA): TGCGCCAGCAGCACCGGAGGGGGCACAAACTATGGCTACACCTTC. It codes for CASSTGGGTNYGYTF.

The sample holds a few counts of this clone. J is TRBJ1-3 and V is TRBV4-1; a possible D gene is TRBD1 (6 bases). The CDR3 totals 17 residues. Germline V gene sequence: CDR1 MGHRA, CDR2 YSYEKL. The V and J ends lost 3 bases and 4 bases respectively, with 19 bases between them. For the CDR3, the DNA is TGCGCCAGCAGCCAGCGGCCCACGGGGGCTGACGGAAACACCATATATTTT. It yields the protein CASSQRPTGADGNTIYF.

This chain connects TRBV6-5 to TRBJ2-7, with a tentative D call TRBD2 (7 bases). Trimming shortened V by 6 bases and J by 0 bases, and 15 bases separated the two germline ends. The CDR3 spans 15 residues. CDR1 is MNHEY, CDR2 SVGAGI, per germline. The CDR3 is CASRLQGGYSYEQYF. The CDR3, as DNA: TGTGCCAGCAGACTACAGGGAGGGTACTCCTACGAGCAGTACTTC.

The chain uses TRBV6-1 and TRBJ2-1, with D perhaps matching TRBD1 (6 bases). The CDR3 consists of 15 residues. Trimming stripped 5 bases from V and 0 bases from J, with 11 bases between. CDR1 and CDR2 from the germline V gene are MNHNS and SASEGT. The CDR3 protein is CASSRTGNSYNEQFF. The CDR3 DNA follows: TGTGCCAGCAGTCGAACAGGGAACTCCTACAATGAGCAGTTCTTC.

This clone came up a few times. This chain joins TRBV7-3 and TRBJ1-6; 9 nucleotides line up with TRBD1. V dropped 5 bases and J dropped 7; count of bases not matched to a gene: 6. Looked up from germline, CDR1 is SGHTA and CDR2 is FQGTGA. The CDR3 is 15 residues long. The CDR3 here is CASSGGQGKNSPLHF. The CDR3 nucleotides read TGTGCCAGCAGCGGTGGACAGGGGAAGAATTCACCCCTCCACTTT.

CDR3 DNA: TGTGCCAGCAGCTTGGCAGGGGCGGGTGAGCAGTTCTTC. This encodes CASSLAGAGEQFF. This chain joins TRBV5-5 and TRBJ2-1; D might be TRBD1 (6 bases). The CDR3 length is 13 residues. The germline V gene encodes CDR1 SGHKS and CDR2 YYEKEE (reference sequence). Trimming removed 0 bases from V and 9 bases from J, with 10 bases in between.